One and the same sample provided the 28 T cell receptor beta chains below, sequenced in a study of T cells in localized non-small cell lung cancer. The table came from immunoSEQ multiplex PCR; TCRdb's copy has only in-frame clones and leaves some out. The sample carries approximately 49,000 clones, roughly 77% recorded once. Sequenced here: peripheral blood, sampled before any cancer treatment. Source of these receptors: a man aged 35 to 70 with stage I squamous cell lung carcinoma.

This clone was seen more than once but under ten times. This sequence joins TRBV7-2 and TRBJ1-4; possible D gene TRBD1, 5 bases. The germline gives CDR1 SGHTA, CDR2 FQGNSA. The CDR3 contains 15 residues. Trimming removed 4 bases from V and 7 bases from J, with 16 bases in between. The DNA of the CDR3 is TGTGCCAGCAGCTCGGAGGTCAGGGAAACTGAAAAACTGTTTTTT. Its protein product is CASSSEVRETEKLFF.

This rearrangement joins TRBV28 to TRBJ1-1; D not certain. V lost 5 bases and J lost 1, with 11 bases in between. Germline V lookup: CDR1 MDHEN, CDR2 SYDVKM. The CDR3 contains 14 residues. In nucleotides, the CDR3 is TGTGCCAGCAGTGGCAGGCAGGCGAACACTGAAGCTTTCTTT. Amino acid sequence: CASSGRQANTEAFF. Full variable domain (rest looked up from reference TRBV28 and TRBJ1-1): DVKVTQSSRYLVKRTGEKVFLECVQDMDHENMFWYRQDPGLGLRLIYFSYDVKMKEKGDIPEGYSVSREKKERFSLILESASTNQTSMYLCASSGRQANTEAFFGQGTRLTVV.

This rearrangement joins TRBV6-5 to TRBJ1-2; 7 bases line up with TRBD1. V lost 7 bases to trimming and J lost 3 bases; unmatched junction nucleotides: 5. This CDR3 spans 13 amino acids. Germline V gives CDR1 MNHEY, CDR2 SVGAGI. This CDR3 is CASNRQGHYGYTF. The CDR3 nucleotides read TGTGCCAGCAATCGACAGGGACACTATGGCTACACCTTC.

The chain links TRBV6-1 to TRBJ2-7; D uncertain. V dropped 3 bases and J dropped 7 bases, with 10 bases sitting between them. CDR3 length: 12 residues. From germline, CDR1 is MNHNS and CDR2 SASEGT. The DNA of the CDR3 is TGTGCCAGCAGTGAGTTTACAGCTGAGCAGTACTTC. Its protein is CASSEFTAEQYF.

In its sample, this clone was seen once. The rearrangement uses TRBV5-8 and TRBJ1-4; 9 bases are a match to TRBD1. CDR1 is SGHTS and CDR2 is YDEGEE in the germline V gene. The CDR3 sequence is 15 residues long. Germline trimming cut 2 bases from V and 8 bases from J; bases unmatched to any gene: 7. This chain's CDR3 is CASSLNRGQQEKLFF. The CDR3 DNA follows: TGTGCCAGCAGCTTAAACAGGGGGCAACAGGAAAAACTGTTTTTT.

The chain links TRBV25-1 to TRBJ2-3, with 7 nucleotides matching TRBD1. Germline values: CDR1 MGHDK, CDR2 SYGVNS. The CDR3 is 13 residues long. The V gene end was trimmed by 9 bases and the J gene end by 2 bases; junction bases not matched to a gene: 5. The CDR3 DNA reads as TGTGCCAGTACAGGGGCGAACACAGATACGCAGTATTTT. Its protein product is CASTGANTDTQYF.

The V and J genes are TRBV6-5 and TRBJ1-5, with D perhaps matching TRBD1 (6 bases). The CDR3 spans 13 residues. The ends were cut back, 7 bases at V and 5 bases at J, with 12 bases in the middle. Germline V gene lookup returns CDR1 MNHEY and CDR2 SVGAGI. The CDR3 nucleotides read TGTGCCAGCACCACAGGGCTCCATCAGCCCCAGCATTTT. This translates into CASTTGLHQPQHF.

The chain is built from TRBV7-2 and TRBJ2-3; D is perhaps TRBD1 or TRBD2 (5 bases each). This CDR3 is 16 amino acids long. Germline loops: CDR1 SGHTA, CDR2 FQGNSA. Trimming removed 1 base from V and 2 bases from J, with 13 bases in between. CDR3 nucleotide sequence: TGTGCCAGCAGCTTAGGTGGGGGACGGCTCACAGATACGCAGTATTTT. Translation gives CASSLGGGRLTDTQYF.

CDR3 sequence (DNA): TGTGCCAGCAGTTCCTCCCAGACAGGGTGGGTCAATCAGCCCCAGCATTTT. This encodes CASSSSQTGWVNQPQHF. The rearrangement uses TRBV28 and TRBJ1-5; 7 nucleotides agree with TRBD1. V lost 4 bases, J lost 3 bases, and 12 bases stayed unmatched. The CDR3 covers 17 residues. The germline V gene has CDR1 MDHEN and CDR2 SYDVKM.

This chain connects TRBV6-1 to TRBJ2-2; D may be TRBD1 (5 bases). The CDR3 is 14 residues long. CDR1 MNHNS and CDR2 SASEGT come from the germline V gene. The V end lost 2 bases, the J end lost 6 bases, and 10 bases lay between the germline ends. The CDR3 region is CASSEQGDAGELFF. CDR3 nucleotides: TGTGCCAGCAGTGAACAGGGCGACGCCGGGGAGCTGTTTTTT.

V is TRBV6-5 and J is TRBJ2-7; D gene ambiguous. Looked up from germline, CDR1 is MNHEY and CDR2 is SVGAGI. The CDR3 has 11 amino acids. V was pared by 4 bases and J by 7 bases, with 8 bases between. The CDR3 spells CASSSGLEQYF. In nucleotides, the CDR3 is TGTGCCAGCAGTTCTGGTCTGGAGCAGTACTTC.

This clone has only a few counts. V gene TRBV30 combines with J gene TRBJ1-2; possible D gene TRBD1, 5 bases. Germline CDR1 is GTSNPN and CDR2 is SVGIG (reference sequence). Trimming left V 3 bases short and J 1 base short, with 6 bases between. The CDR3 runs 12 residues. CDR3 DNA: TGTGCCTGGAGGACAGTTAACTATGGCTACACCTTC. This translates into CAWRTVNYGYTF.

The chain has TRBV18 and TRBJ2-7; 9 bases are shared with TRBD1. Germline-derived CDR1 and CDR2 are KGHSH and LQKENI. Trimming removed 6 bases from V and 5 bases from J; junction bases left unmatched: 5. This CDR3 is built from 13 residues. CDR3 DNA sequence: TGTGCCAGCTCCCGGGACAGGGTTAACGAGCAGTACTTC. As protein: CASSRDRVNEQYF.

This chain joins TRBV27 and TRBJ2-3, with 7 bases identical to TRBD1. Trimming took 7 bases from V and 2 from J; bases not matched to a gene: 12. The V gene's germline CDR1 is MNHEY and CDR2 SMNVEV (reference sequence). This CDR3 has 16 amino acids. CDR3 protein: CASTSGTAIFTDTQYF. The CDR3 DNA reads TGTGCCAGCACCTCCGGGACAGCGATTTTCACAGATACGCAGTATTTT.

This clone showed up just once. The chain employs TRBV30 and TRBJ1-2, with D tentatively TRBD1 (5 bases). The V end was cut by 1 base, the J end by 0 bases, with 12 bases between. Germline V gene sequence: CDR1 GTSNPN, CDR2 SVGIG (reference sequence). This CDR3 comprises 15 residues. The CDR3 bases are TGTGCCTGGAGTGACCAGAAGGGGACTAACTATGGCTACACCTTC. This translates into CAWSDQKGTNYGYTF.

V usage is TRBV29-1 and J usage is TRBJ1-6; 9 bases line up with TRBD1. The CDR3 runs to 14 residues. Germline V lookup: CDR1 SQVTM, CDR2 ANQGSEA. The trim removed 6 bases at V and 4 bases at J, leaving 4 bases unmatched. Here the CDR3 reads CSVRDRAYNSPLHF. In nucleotides, the CDR3 is TGCAGCGTCCGGGACAGGGCATATAATTCACCCCTCCACTTT.

This clone was observed a single time. The chain couples TRBV7-6 to TRBJ2-2, with 12 bases matching TRBD2. Germline V lookup: CDR1 SGHVS, CDR2 FNYEAQ. V lost 3 bases, J lost 5 bases, and 10 bases stayed unmatched. The CDR3 totals 18 residues. This CDR3 is CASSLASGGATGTGELFF. As DNA, the CDR3 is TGTGCCAGCAGCTTGGCTAGCGGGGGGGCCACAGGTACCGGGGAGCTGTTTTTT.

The CDR3 loop reads CASSRFTGTSGLYGYTF. The CDR3 DNA reads as TGTGCCAGCAGCCGTTTCACCGGGACCTCGGGCCTCTATGGCTACACCTTC. The chain recombines TRBV13 with TRBJ1-2; weak D call: TRBD1 (5 bases). V was clipped by 5 bases and J by 4 bases, with 23 bases between them. This CDR3 spans 17 amino acids. Germline V gives CDR1 PRHDT, CDR2 FYEKMQ (reference sequence).

V is TRBV10-3 and J is TRBJ2-5; D possibly corresponds to TRBD1 (6 bases). The J call may be in error: the DNA end matches TRBJ2-7 better. The CDR3 runs to 12 residues. Germline values: CDR1 ENHRY, CDR2 SYGVKD. The CDR3, as DNA: TGTGCCATCAGTGAGTCCAGGGGCGAGCAGTACTTC. This sequence encodes CAISESRGEQYF.

This chain uses TRBV11-3 with TRBJ2-1, with D tentatively TRBD1 (6 bases). Germline V CDR1 and CDR2: SGHNT, YENEEA. V was trimmed by 0 bases and J by 8 bases, leaving 11 bases between them. The length of the CDR3 is 14 residues. CDR3 protein: CASSLDMSGDEQFF. The CDR3 nucleotides read TGTGCCAGCAGCTTAGATATGTCAGGGGATGAGCAGTTCTTC.

The chain joins TRBV5-1 to TRBJ2-3; the D gene is possibly TRBD1 (5 bases). The CDR3 is 15 residues long. V lost 1 base and J 4 bases, leaving 13 bases between the germline ends. Germline V gene data show CDR1 as SGHRS and CDR2 as YFSETQ. DNA of the CDR3: TGCGCCAGCAGCTTGCAGTTTCAGGGCCCAGATACGCAGTATTTT. Translated, it gives CASSLQFQGPDTQYF.

In this sample, this clone turned up once. V gene TRBV4-3 combines with J gene TRBJ2-4, with 10 bases identical to TRBD2. CDR1 and CDR2 (germline): LGHNA, YSLEER. The CDR3 loop spans 15 amino acids. Trimming removed 3 bases from V and 7 bases from J; junction bases left unmatched: 6. Here the CDR3 reads CASSQQLAGVNIQYF. DNA of the CDR3: TGCGCCAGCAGCCAGCAGCTAGCGGGGGTTAACATTCAGTACTTC.

The DNA of the CDR3 is TGTGCCAGCAGCCCAGAGGGACAGGGATCAGGAGGCTACACCTTC. Translating gives CASSPEGQGSGGYTF. The chain joins TRBV7-2 to TRBJ1-2, with TRBD1 identical over 9 bases. The CDR3 loop spans 15 amino acids. V trimming: 5 bases; J trimming: 8 bases; junction bases outside the gene matches: 12. The germline gives CDR1 SGHTA, CDR2 FQGNSA.

The rearrangement uses TRBV6-5 and TRBJ1-4; D perhaps matches TRBD1 (5 bases). The CDR3 sequence is 15 residues long. V was trimmed by 6 bases and J by 0 bases, leaving 11 bases between them. The germline V gene encodes CDR1 MNHEY and CDR2 SVGAGI. DNA of the CDR3: TGTGCCAGCAGGTCACAGGATACAACTAATGAAAAACTGTTTTTT. Amino acid sequence: CASRSQDTTNEKLFF.

The table lists this clone with a count of one. One end of the junction does not line up with germline, which may come from a read error. J is TRBJ2-5 and V is TRBV6-6; the match to TRBD2 covers 11 bases. Germline V gives CDR1 MNHNY, CDR2 SVGAGI (reference sequence). This CDR3 comprises 15 residues. CDR3 in DNA: TGTGCCAGCAGTTCACCACTAGCGGGGGAAGAGACCCAGCACTTC. Translation: CASSSPLAGEETQHF.

V is TRBV7-9 and J is TRBJ2-7; 9 nucleotides align to TRBD1. J was trimmed by 1 base and V by 4 bases; bases with no gene match: 11. This CDR3 has 17 residues. CDR1 and CDR2 from the germline V gene are SEHNR and FQNEAQ (reference sequence). CDR3 DNA: TGTGCCAGCAGCTCCGGGATGGGGGACAGGGCATCCTACGAGCAGTACTTC. Translating it yields CASSSGMGDRASYEQYF.

This clone was recorded a few times. The CDR3 sequence is CASTEIPGASYEQYF. In nucleotides, the CDR3 is TGTGCCAGCACCGAGATCCCAGGGGCATCCTACGAGCAGTACTTC. The V call is TRBV6-1, the J call TRBJ2-7; D possibly corresponds to TRBD1 (6 bases). CDR1 and CDR2 from the germline V gene are MNHNS and SASEGT. V shed 7 bases and J shed 1 base, with 17 bases lying between them. CDR3 size: 15 residues.

The chain has TRBV10-3 and TRBJ2-3; the D is unclear. Germline CDR1 ENHRY, CDR2 SYGVKD. V was pared by 2 bases and J by 1 base, with 4 bases between. This CDR3 comprises 13 residues. CDR3 sequence: CAISEPRTDTQYF. CDR3 coding DNA: TGTGCCATCAGTGAGCCCCGCACAGATACGCAGTATTTT.